Each of the 30 T cell receptor beta chains below was sequenced from the same sample in a study of CD8+CD57+ T cells in acquired aplastic anemia. Genomic DNA constituted the template upon which TCR beta VDJ and CDR3 profiling was performed. From the reads, TCRdb called clonotypes with MiXCR, one entry per CDR3 protein. The sample has around 140,000 distinct CDR3 sequences; roughly 40% are singletons. The sample taken for sequencing was sorted CD4+, CD8+, or CD8+CD57+ T cells (not recorded which) from PBMCs. The receptors were gathered from a human donor in good health, serving as a control.

This clonotype has only a few counts. This chain joins TRBV6-1 and TRBJ2-7; TRBD1 agrees at 7 bases. The CDR3 covers 13 residues. Germline V lookup: CDR1 MNHNS, CDR2 SASEGT. V was clipped by 5 bases and J by 4 bases; unmatched bases: 5. This CDR3 reads CASSPDRDYEQYF. CDR3 sequence (DNA): TGTGCCAGCAGTCCCGACAGGGATTACGAGCAGTACTTC.

In regard to this clonotype: This may be a read error, as it is one base from a much larger clone. In this CDR3 the conserved last residue, phenylalanine or tryptophan, is missing, so a read error is likely. V usage is TRBV27 and J usage is TRBJ1-6, with 7 bases matching TRBD1. The CDR3 extends over 14 amino acids. The germline V gene has CDR1 MNHEY and CDR2 SMNVEV (reference sequence). Trimming cost V 10 bases and J 7 bases; bases outside gene matches: 10. This CDR3 reads CATRNQGGNSPLHL. The CDR3 DNA reads TGTGCCACCCGAAATCAGGGGGGAAATTCACCCCTCCACCTT.

This clonotype was observed a handful of times. For the CDR3, the DNA is TGCAGCGTGGCTACAGGGGGCGTTGGCACTGAAGCTTTCTTT. It yields the protein CSVATGGVGTEAFF. The V gene is TRBV29-1, the J gene TRBJ1-1, with 9 nucleotides matching TRBD1. V was pared by 6 bases and J by 4 bases, with 9 bases of the junction left unmatched. Germline V lookup: CDR1 SQVTM, CDR2 ANQGSEA. CDR3 size: 14 residues.

The table lists this clonotype with many counts. The chain combines TRBV5-1 with TRBJ2-7, with D possibly TRBD1 on 6 matching bases. Deletions cut 4 bases from V and 3 bases from J, with 8 bases between. Germline assignment: CDR1 SGHRS and CDR2 YFSETQ. CDR3 length: 12 residues. CDR3 bases: TGCGCCAGCAGCCTACAGGGCTACGAGCAGTACTTC. It codes for CASSLQGYEQYF.

This clonotype was recorded many times. The CDR3 bases are TGTGCCAGCAGTAGCTCGAATGAGCAGTTCTTC. The encoded protein is CASSSSNEQFF. This chain connects TRBV12-3 or TRBV12-4 to TRBJ2-1; D uncertain. V was shortened by 5 bases and J by 7 bases, with 6 bases between the two germline ends. CDR3 length equals 11 residues.

The V call is TRBV19, the J call TRBJ1-5; 8 nucleotides line up with TRBD1. The germline gives CDR1 LNHDA, CDR2 SQIVND (reference sequence). This CDR3 has 15 amino acids. Trimming removed 5 bases from V and 5 bases from J; junction bases left unmatched: 8. CDR3 DNA sequence: TGTGCCAGTAGTGGAATTGAACAGGGGGATCAGCCCCAGCATTTT. Translation: CASSGIEQGDQPQHF.

This chain uses TRBV2 with TRBJ1-6; the D gene is possibly TRBD1 (6 bases). The length of the CDR3 is 13 residues. Germline V gene lookup returns CDR1 SNHLY and CDR2 FYNNEI. V lost 4 bases and J 12 bases, leaving 13 bases between the germline ends. CDR3 in amino acids: CASSAGGPQPLHF. The CDR3, as DNA: TGTGCCAGCAGTGCGGGGGGGCCCCAACCCCTCCACTTT.

This clonotype has ten or more counts. The V and J genes are TRBV6-1 and TRBJ2-7, with a weak D call TRBD2 (5 bases). The CDR3 has 16 residues. Per germline, CDR1 MNHNS and CDR2 SASEGT. The germline V and J ends were trimmed by 2 bases and 1 base, with 15 bases remaining between them. The CDR3 region has the DNA TGTGCCAGCAGTGAATTTCGTGGACTCGCTTCCTACGAGCAGTACTTC. This sequence encodes CASSEFRGLASYEQYF.

Many counts were recorded for this clonotype. The V call is TRBV27, the J call TRBJ2-7; possible D gene TRBD2, 6 bases. The germline V gene encodes CDR1 MNHEY and CDR2 SMNVEV (reference sequence). Trimming stripped 2 bases from V and 2 bases from J, with 13 bases between. The CDR3 has 15 residues. CDR3 in DNA: TGTGCCAGCAGTTTAGCGGGTAGCGGAACCTACGAGCAGTACTTC. Translated: CASSLAGSGTYEQYF.

This clonotype was counted many times. The chain has TRBV19 and TRBJ1-1; possibly TRBD1 for D (5 bases). This CDR3 spans 18 amino acids. Looked up from germline, CDR1 is LNHDA and CDR2 is SQIVND (reference sequence). The ends were cut back, 6 bases at V and 5 bases at J, with 28 bases in the middle. The CDR3 reads CASRKGRGGPASGTEAFF. In DNA, the CDR3 is TGTGCCAGTAGAAAAGGTAGGGGCGGCCCTGCATCAGGGACTGAAGCTTTCTTT.

This clonotype was seen at least ten times. The rearrangement joins TRBV2 to TRBJ2-2; D not resolved. The CDR3 contains 14 residues. V gave up 2 bases and J gave up 2 bases, with 6 bases separating them. The germline gives CDR1 SNHLY, CDR2 FYNNEI. CDR3 region: CASSEFENTGELFF. In nucleotides, the CDR3 is TGTGCCAGCAGTGAATTTGAAAACACCGGGGAGCTGTTTTTT.

The genes are TRBV29-1 and TRBJ2-1; D call uncertain. Per the germline V gene, CDR1 is SQVTM and CDR2 is ANQGSEA. Trimming pared 4 bases from V and 6 bases from J, leaving 7 bases between. The CDR3 is 11 residues long. DNA of the CDR3: TGCAGCGTTGTAAACGGCAATGAGCAGTTCTTC. Protein sequence: CSVVNGNEQFF.

In DNA, the CDR3 is TGTGCCATCAGTGGTGACCTGAATTCACCCCTCCACTTT. Translated, it gives CAISGDLNSPLHF. V gene TRBV10-3 combines with J gene TRBJ1-6; D is undetermined. This CDR3 contains 13 residues. In germline, CDR1 is ENHRY, CDR2 SYGVKD. The germline V and J ends were trimmed by 4 bases and 7 bases, with 8 bases remaining between them.

With regard to this clonotype: A read error is likely, as this CDR3 ends without the conserved phenylalanine or tryptophan. The chain recombines TRBV10-3 with TRBJ1-6; the D gene is possibly TRBD1 (6 bases). This CDR3 has 14 amino acids. Germline V gives CDR1 ENHRY, CDR2 SYGVKD. CDR3 region: CASSERQGYSPLHL. DNA for the CDR3: TGTGCCAGCAGTGAGCGGCAGGGGTATTCACCCCTCCACCTT.

Remarks on this clonotype: A much larger clone sits a single nucleotide away, making a read error possible. The rearrangement joins TRBV6-1 to TRBJ1-4; no firm D call. The CDR3 totals 13 residues. Germline CDR1 is MNHNS and CDR2 is SASEGT. CDR3 loop: CASIPRLGERLFF. Here the CDR3 DNA reads TGTGCCAGCATCCCGAGGTTGGGTGAAAGACTGTTTTTT.

Many counts were recorded for this clonotype. The chain recombines TRBV3-1 with TRBJ1-1, with 7 bases matching TRBD1. Germline CDR1 and CDR2: LGHDT and YNNKEL (reference sequence). The CDR3 has 14 amino acids. J gave up 3 bases and V 6 bases, and 7 bases lay outside the gene matches. CDR3 DNA sequence: TGTGCCAGCAGACTACGAGACAGGGACACTGAAGCTTTCTTT. Its translation: CASRLRDRDTEAFF. The complete variable domain, with remaining parts taken from reference TRBV3-1 and TRBJ1-1, reads DTAVSQTPKYLVTQMGNDKSIKCEQNLGHDTMYWYKQDSKKFLKIMFSYNNKELIINETVPNRFSPKSPDKAHLNLHINSLELGDSAVYFCASRLRDRDTEAFFGQGTRLTVV.

Ten or more counts support this clonotype. The chain carries TRBV30 and TRBJ1-5; D is undetermined. Germline-derived CDR1 and CDR2 are GTSNPN and SVGIG (reference sequence). V dropped 0 bases and J dropped 9 bases, with 9 bases sitting between them. CDR3 size: 12 residues. The CDR3 protein is CAWSVTASPQHF. The DNA for the CDR3 is TGTGCCTGGAGTGTAACCGCGTCGCCCCAGCATTTT.

A word on this clonotype: Since the CDR3 does not end with the conserved phenylalanine or tryptophan, this likely comes from a read error. The chain is built from TRBV4-2 and TRBJ2-1; the D is unclear. V shed 6 bases and J shed 5 bases, with 17 bases lying between them. CDR3 length: 15 amino acids. The germline CDR1 and CDR2 sequences are LGHNA and YNFKEQ. As DNA, the CDR3 is TGTGCCAGCAGTCAGGACGGACGATCGGACAATGAGCAGTTCCTC. Its protein product is CASSQDGRSDNEQFL.

This clonotype was counted at least ten times. V and J are TRBV5-1 and TRBJ2-5; no reliable D call. Trimming stripped 4 bases from V and 2 bases from J, with 9 bases between. The length of the CDR3 is 13 residues. Per germline, CDR1 SGHRS and CDR2 YFSETQ. CDR3 DNA sequence: TGCGCCAGCAGCCTAATGGGTCAAGAGACCCAGTACTTC. It specifies CASSLMGQETQYF.

The chain couples TRBV20-1 to TRBJ1-2, with 7 bases identical to TRBD1. There are 13 residues in the CDR3. The trim removed 6 bases at V and 2 bases at J, leaving 6 bases unmatched. Germline V gives CDR1 DFQATT, CDR2 SNEGSKA (reference sequence). This chain's CDR3 is CSAYRGANYGYTF. In nucleotides, the CDR3 is TGCAGTGCCTACAGGGGCGCGAACTATGGCTACACCTTC.

As for this clonotype: A much more abundant neighbour one base away suggests this may be a read error. The rearrangement links TRBV12-3 or TRBV12-4 to TRBJ2-5; 8 nucleotides line up with TRBD2. CDR3 size: 15 residues. Unmatched junction bases numbered 12, after V lost 8 bases and J lost 4 bases. CDR3 in amino acids: CASQTGGAPRETQYF. Written as DNA, the CDR3 is TGTGCCAGCCAAACCGGGGGGGCGCCCCGAGAGACCCAGTACTTC.

The chain combines TRBV7-9 with TRBJ2-2; no definite D call. This CDR3 spans 14 amino acids. Germline V lookup: CDR1 SEHNR, CDR2 FQNEAQ (reference sequence). The V gene lost 4 bases and the J gene lost 5 bases, with 11 bases spanning the gap. This CDR3 is CASSSVGGTGELFF. The CDR3 DNA reads as TGTGCCAGCAGCTCCGTGGGTGGGACCGGGGAGCTGTTTTTT.

The sample holds one count of this clonotype. The gene calls are TRBV10-3 and TRBJ1-1, with TRBD1 as a possible D gene (5 bases). V was clipped by 7 bases and J by 0 bases, with 15 bases between them. This CDR3 comprises 15 residues. Germline V CDR1 and CDR2: ENHRY, SYGVKD. The CDR3 loop reads CAIMVGPGLNTEAFF. The CDR3 DNA sequence: TGTGCCATCATGGTCGGGCCAGGGTTGAACACTGAAGCTTTCTTT.

In DNA form, the CDR3 reads TGTGCCACCAGTGATTCCCGCCAGGGGGCAGGTGAAAAACTGTTTTTT. This encodes CATSDSRQGAGEKLFF. V is TRBV24-1 and J is TRBJ1-4; 8 bases align to TRBD1. Per germline, CDR1 KGHDR and CDR2 SFDVKD. CDR3 size: 16 residues. V dropped 2 bases and J dropped 7; count of bases not matched to a gene: 8.

This rearrangement joins TRBV15 to TRBJ2-7; D is possibly TRBD1 or TRBD2 (5 bases each). The V end lost 1 base, the J end lost 2 bases, and 15 bases lay between the germline ends. Looked up from germline, CDR1 is LNHNV and CDR2 is YYDKDF (reference sequence). This CDR3 comprises 16 residues. CDR3 region: CATSRGQGPEPYEQYF. The CDR3 nucleotides are TGTGCCACCAGCAGAGGCCAGGGACCGGAGCCCTACGAGCAGTACTTC.

This chain links TRBV24-1 with TRBJ1-2, with 9 bases matching TRBD1. V shed 6 bases, J shed 8 bases, and the junction held 15 bases outside the gene matches. The CDR3 runs 16 residues. Germline V gene sequence: CDR1 KGHDR, CDR2 SFDVKD. The CDR3 DNA sequence: TGTGCCACCAGTACAACGTGGACAGGGGAGATATCCGGCTACACCTTC. Amino acid sequence: CATSTTWTGEISGYTF.

In this sample, this clonotype turned up once. A much larger clonotype is one base distant, so this may be a read error. V usage is TRBV30 and J usage is TRBJ2-7; D is tentatively TRBD1 or TRBD2 (5 bases each). Germline values: CDR1 GTSNPN, CDR2 SVGIG (reference sequence). This CDR3 spans 12 amino acids. The CDR3 here is CAGSTGTYEQYF. CDR3 DNA sequence: TGTGCCGGGAGTACAGGAACCTACGAGCAGTACTTC.

The chain couples TRBV15 to TRBJ1-1; weak D call: TRBD1 (5 bases). The length of the CDR3 is 16 residues. The V gene's germline CDR1 is LNHNV and CDR2 YYDKDF (reference sequence). Trimming took 5 bases from V and 1 from J, leaving 17 bases between them. As DNA, the CDR3 is TGTGCCACCAGCGGTACTTTAGGGGTGGCGAACACTGAAGCTTTCTTT. This encodes CATSGTLGVANTEAFF.

V and J are TRBV7-2 and TRBJ2-5; no reliable D call. Germline V gives CDR1 SGHTA, CDR2 FQGNSA. The length of the CDR3 is 13 residues. The V end lost 6 bases, the J end lost 2 bases, and 10 bases lay between the germline ends. DNA for the CDR3: TGTGCCAGCAGTGAGCAGCTACAAGAGACCCAGTACTTC. Translation: CASSEQLQETQYF.

This chain links TRBV3-1 with TRBJ2-1, with TRBD1 as a possible D gene (6 bases). Germline CDR1 and CDR2: LGHDT and YNNKEL (reference sequence). Deletions cut 4 bases from V and 10 bases from J, with 29 bases between. The CDR3 spans 18 residues. CDR3 residues: CASSPGETGFGGFYEQFF. Written as DNA, the CDR3 is TGTGCCAGCAGCCCAGGAGAGACAGGATTCGGTGGTTTCTACGAGCAGTTCTTC.